This passage covers 22 T cell receptor beta chains from one sample sequenced in a study of Ad26.COV2.S vaccination and SARS-CoV-2 variants. Indicated treatment: around 19 received Ad26.COV2.S at low or high dose, single or two shots; 5 received placebo; per-sample allocation not given. Collection of samples fell on day 63 after the first vaccine or placebo injection. Produced via immunoSEQ multiplex PCR; TCRdb's table is partial and in-frame only. This sample has around 320,000 clones, with about 86% found just once. The material was peripheral blood, obtained in a trial of Ad26.COV2.S vaccine versus placebo. The receptors stem from a person between 18 and 60 years old who received the Ad26.COV2.S COVID-19 vaccine or a placebo.

CDR3 sequence (DNA): TGTGCCAGCACCCCTAGGGGCGGTTGCTATGGCTACACCTTC. It codes for CASTPRGGCYGYTF. This chain connects TRBV21-1 to TRBJ1-2; the D call of TRBD1 is as the table states it, not checked on the DNA. TRBV21-1 is described as a pseudogene. The CDR3 is made up of 14 amino acids.

The table lists this clone with a few counts. The chain combines TRBV5-1 with TRBJ2-1, with TRBD2 matching over 13 bases. This CDR3 region has 16 residues. Germline-derived CDR1 and CDR2 are SGHRS and YFSETQ. Trimming removed 3 bases from V and 8 bases from J; junction bases left unmatched: 8. The CDR3 coding sequence is TGCGCCAGCAGCTCCTCACTAGCGGGGGGGAGGTATGAGCAGTTCTTC. Translating it yields CASSSSLAGGRYEQFF.

This clone was detected once. The chain employs TRBV2 and TRBJ2-1, with TRBD1 identical over 9 bases. CDR3 length: 17 residues. Germline loops: CDR1 SNHLY, CDR2 FYNNEI. V trimming: 3 bases; J trimming: 7 bases; junction bases outside the gene matches: 13. The CDR3 bases are TGTGCCAGCAGTGATCCCCCGGGGACAGGGTGGGAGAATGAGCAGTTCTTC. It yields the protein CASSDPPGTGWENEQFF.

The chain uses TRBV27 and TRBJ1-1; 10 positions agree with TRBD1. This CDR3 is built from 14 residues. Trimming took 6 bases from V and 6 from J; bases not matched to a gene: 7. Germline CDR1 is MNHEY and CDR2 is SMNVEV (reference sequence). The DNA for the CDR3 is TGTGCCAGCAGGCAAAGACAGGGGGCCTCTGAAGCTTTCTTT. Translating gives CASRQRQGASEAFF.

The CDR3 nucleotides are TGTGCCAGCAGCGGGACAGGGTGGATCTATGGCTACACCTTC. Translating it yields CASSGTGWIYGYTF. This chain links TRBV25-1 with TRBJ1-2; the match to TRBD1 covers 9 bases. This CDR3 has 14 residues. Trimming removed 6 bases from V and 4 bases from J; junction bases left unmatched: 6. Germline-derived CDR1 and CDR2 are MGHDK and SYGVNS.

V gene TRBV7-9 combines with J gene TRBJ1-6; D is perhaps TRBD1 (5 bases). CDR1 is SEHNR and CDR2 is FQNEAQ in the germline V gene (reference sequence). The CDR3 has 15 residues. Trimming removed 5 bases from V and 9 bases from J, with 17 bases in between. The CDR3 spells CASSRDQRRGSPLHF. CDR3 DNA sequence: TGTGCCAGCAGCCGGGACCAAAGACGGGGTTCACCCCTCCACTTT.

A few counts support this clone. The chain links TRBV9 to TRBJ1-4; 8 bases are a match to TRBD1. The V segment lost 3 bases and the J segment 6 bases; nucleotides outside the gene matches: 4. This CDR3 has 14 amino acids. Per the germline V gene, CDR1 is SGDLS and CDR2 is YYNGEE. CDR3 residues: CASSATTGDEKLFF. The CDR3 coding sequence is TGTGCCAGCAGCGCTACGACAGGGGATGAAAAACTGTTTTTT.

This chain links TRBV19 with TRBJ1-3; 8 nucleotides match TRBD1. This CDR3 has 17 amino acids. Germline trimming cut 5 bases from V and 2 bases from J; bases unmatched to any gene: 11. Germline loops: CDR1 LNHDA, CDR2 SQIVND (reference sequence). CDR3 in DNA: TGTGCCAGTAGTTACCTGACCCCGACAGGGGCTGGAAACACCATATATTTT. Amino acid sequence: CASSYLTPTGAGNTIYF.

This chain links TRBV19 with TRBJ2-3, with TRBD2 as a possible D gene (5 bases). CDR1 is LNHDA, CDR2 SQIVND, per germline (reference sequence). There are 15 residues in the CDR3. Trimming pared 3 bases from V and 0 bases from J, leaving 10 bases between. CDR3 DNA: TGTGCCAGTAGTATCGGGGTTTTTAGCACAGATACGCAGTATTTT. Its protein is CASSIGVFSTDTQYF.

This clone has just a few counts. The gene calls are TRBV5-1 and TRBJ2-2; no definite D call. Germline-derived CDR1 and CDR2 are SGHRS and YFSETQ. Trimming stripped 0 bases from V and 1 base from J, with 7 bases between. The CDR3 totals 15 residues. The CDR3 reads CASSLVDKNTGELFF. CDR3 DNA: TGCGCCAGCAGCTTGGTAGACAAGAACACCGGGGAGCTGTTTTTT.

The rearrangement links TRBV7-2 to TRBJ2-1; unclear D gene. The V and J ends lost 5 bases and 5 bases respectively, with 10 bases between them. The germline CDR1 and CDR2 sequences are SGHTA and FQGNSA. This CDR3 contains 13 residues. Written as DNA, the CDR3 is TGTGCCAGCAGCATCGGGCCTGACAATGAGCAGTTCTTC. Protein sequence: CASSIGPDNEQFF.

The chain employs TRBV6-5 and TRBJ1-4; no clear D. The length of the CDR3 is 13 residues. The germline gives CDR1 MNHEY, CDR2 SVGAGI. The V and J ends lost 5 bases and 8 bases respectively, with 12 bases between them. This CDR3 reads CASSRAVREKLFF. The CDR3 coding sequence is TGTGCCAGCAGTCGGGCGGTTAGAGAAAAACTGTTTTTT.

The rearrangement uses TRBV9 and TRBJ1-1, with D maybe TRBD1 (5 bases). CDR1 and CDR2 (germline): SGDLS, YYNGEE. The CDR3 totals 15 residues. The V end lost 2 bases, the J end lost 7 bases, and 18 bases lay between the germline ends. CDR3 sequence (DNA): TGTGCCAGCAGCGTGGGGACCGGCGGGGTCTATGAAGCTTTCTTT. It specifies CASSVGTGGVYEAFF.

The chain carries TRBV9 and TRBJ1-4, with TRBD1 matching 7 bases. Trimming cost V 2 bases and J 11 bases; bases outside gene matches: 15. Per germline, CDR1 SGDLS and CDR2 YYNGEE. This CDR3 region has 16 residues. CDR3 region: CASSVSGNRDSGKLFF. CDR3 sequence (DNA): TGTGCCAGCAGCGTGAGTGGGAACCGGGACAGTGGGAAACTGTTTTTT.

The chain links TRBV4-3 to TRBJ1-2; D call uncertain. Trimming cost V 1 base and J 4 bases, with 10 bases left between them. CDR1 is LGHNA and CDR2 is YSLEER in the germline V gene. CDR3 length: 14 residues. The CDR3 protein is CASSQGAGVYGYTF. CDR3 bases: TGCGCCAGCAGCCAAGGAGCGGGAGTCTATGGCTACACCTTC.

The CDR3 sequence: CASSQANRVGNSPLHF. For the CDR3, the DNA is TGTGCCAGCAGCCAAGCGAACAGGGTTGGAAATTCACCCCTCCACTTT. This chain links TRBV7-2 with TRBJ1-6; maybe TRBD1 (6 bases). The CDR3 is made up of 16 amino acids. The germline V and J ends were trimmed by 5 bases and 7 bases, with 18 bases remaining between them. Germline V CDR1 and CDR2: SGHTA, FQGNSA.

This chain links TRBV11-2 with TRBJ1-1; D unclear. The CDR3 length is 13 residues. V was pared by 0 bases and J by 8 bases, with 10 bases between. CDR1 and CDR2 (germline): SGHAT, FQNNGV. The CDR3, as DNA: TGTGCCAGCAGCTTAGATAGTAATTTAGAAGCTTTCTTT. This gives the protein CASSLDSNLEAFF.

The table lists this clone with a few counts. The V call is TRBV6-6, the J call TRBJ2-7; tentative D call: TRBD2 (6 bases). Germline CDR1 MNHNY, CDR2 SVGAGI (reference sequence). This CDR3 has 13 amino acids. Trimming took 7 bases from V and 6 from J, leaving 16 bases between them. The CDR3 region is CASTSRELGEQYF. The CDR3 nucleotides read TGTGCCAGCACTTCCCGGGAGTTAGGCGAGCAGTACTTC.

This chain joins TRBV20-1 and TRBJ1-3; D not resolved. V was trimmed by 3 bases and J by 0 bases, leaving 3 bases between them. The germline V gene encodes CDR1 DFQATT and CDR2 SNEGSKA (reference sequence). This CDR3 region has 12 residues. Written as DNA, the CDR3 is TGCAGTGCTAGTAGCTCTGGAAACACCATATATTTT. This translates into CSASSSGNTIYF.

J is TRBJ2-1 and V is TRBV6-2 or TRBV6-3; 9 nucleotides agree with TRBD2. The CDR3 sequence is 15 residues long. V was clipped by 5 bases and J by 1 base; unmatched bases: 3. Germline lookup yields CDR1 MNHEY and CDR2 SVGEGT. CDR3 protein: CASSGSGGSYNEQFF. CDR3 nucleotides: TGTGCCAGCAGTGGGAGCGGGGGGTCCTACAATGAGCAGTTCTTC.

The chain recombines TRBV6-5 with TRBJ1-2, with 10 bases identical to TRBD1. V lost 6 bases to trimming and J lost 4 bases; unmatched junction nucleotides: 8. CDR3 length: 15 amino acids. The germline V gene encodes CDR1 MNHEY and CDR2 SVGAGI. The chain's CDR3 is CASRSRDRGLYGYTF. The CDR3 coding sequence is TGTGCCAGCAGATCCCGGGACAGGGGTCTCTATGGCTACACCTTC.

This sequence joins TRBV11-3 and TRBJ2-3; TRBD2 agrees at 9 bases. Germline trimming cut 5 bases from V and 1 base from J; bases unmatched to any gene: 7. Germline-derived CDR1 and CDR2 are SGHNT and YENEEA. This CDR3 is 16 amino acids long. CDR3 nucleotide sequence: TGTGCCAGCAGCGAAGTAGCGGGGGAAGGCACAGATACGCAGTATTTT. Its translation is CASSEVAGEGTDTQYF.